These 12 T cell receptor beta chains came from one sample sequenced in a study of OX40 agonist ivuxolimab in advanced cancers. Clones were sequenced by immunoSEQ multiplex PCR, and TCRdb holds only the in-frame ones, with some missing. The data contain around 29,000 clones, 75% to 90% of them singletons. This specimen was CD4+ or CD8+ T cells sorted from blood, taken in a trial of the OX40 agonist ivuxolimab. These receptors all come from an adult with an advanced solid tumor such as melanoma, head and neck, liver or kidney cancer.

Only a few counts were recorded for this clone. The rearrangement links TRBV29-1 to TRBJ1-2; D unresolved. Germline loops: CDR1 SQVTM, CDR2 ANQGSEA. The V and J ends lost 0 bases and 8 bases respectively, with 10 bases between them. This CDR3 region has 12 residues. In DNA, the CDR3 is TGCAGCGTTGAAGAAGGCGAAAGCGGCTACACCTTC. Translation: CSVEEGESGYTF.

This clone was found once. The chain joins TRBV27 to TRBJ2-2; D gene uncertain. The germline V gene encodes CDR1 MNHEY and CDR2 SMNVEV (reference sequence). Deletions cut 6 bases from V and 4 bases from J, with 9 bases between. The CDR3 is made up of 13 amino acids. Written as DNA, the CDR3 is TGTGCCAGCAGAACCCTGGGCACCGGGGAGCTGTTTTTT. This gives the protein CASRTLGTGELFF.

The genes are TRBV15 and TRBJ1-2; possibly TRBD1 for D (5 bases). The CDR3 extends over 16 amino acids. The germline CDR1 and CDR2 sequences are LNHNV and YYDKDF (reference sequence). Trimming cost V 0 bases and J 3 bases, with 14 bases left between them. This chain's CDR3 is CATSREAGPEYYGYTF. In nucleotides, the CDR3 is TGTGCCACCAGCAGAGAAGCAGGGCCGGAGTACTATGGCTACACCTTC.

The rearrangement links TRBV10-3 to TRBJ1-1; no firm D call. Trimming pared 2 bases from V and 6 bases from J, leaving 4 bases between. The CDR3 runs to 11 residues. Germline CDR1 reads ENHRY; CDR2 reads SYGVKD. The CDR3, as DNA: TGTGCCATCAGTGAGGGACCTGAAGCTTTCTTT. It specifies CAISEGPEAFF.

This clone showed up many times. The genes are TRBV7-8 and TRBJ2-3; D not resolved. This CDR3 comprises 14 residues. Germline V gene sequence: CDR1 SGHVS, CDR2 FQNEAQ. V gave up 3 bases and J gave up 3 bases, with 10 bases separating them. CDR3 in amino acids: CASSLNGQTDTQYF. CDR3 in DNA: TGTGCCAGCAGCTTGAATGGGCAAACAGATACGCAGTATTTT.

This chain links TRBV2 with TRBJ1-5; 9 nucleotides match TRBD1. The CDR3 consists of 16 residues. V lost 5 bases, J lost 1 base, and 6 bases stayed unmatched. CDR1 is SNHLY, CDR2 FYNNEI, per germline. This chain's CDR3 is CASSRTGEISNQPQHF. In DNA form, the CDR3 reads TGTGCCAGCAGTCGGACAGGGGAGATAAGCAATCAGCCCCAGCATTTT. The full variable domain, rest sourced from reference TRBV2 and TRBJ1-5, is EPEVTQTPSHQVTQMGQEVILRCVPISNHLYFYWYRQILGQKVEFLVSFYNNEISEKSEIFDDQFSVERPDGSNFTLKIRSTKLEDSAMYFCASSRTGEISNQPQHFGDGTRLSIL.

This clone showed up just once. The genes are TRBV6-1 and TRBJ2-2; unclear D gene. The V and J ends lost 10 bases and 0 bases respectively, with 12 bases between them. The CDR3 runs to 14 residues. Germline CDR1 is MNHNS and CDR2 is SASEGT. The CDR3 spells CAIPGRTNTGELFF. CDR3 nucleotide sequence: TGTGCCATCCCGGGCAGGACGAACACCGGGGAGCTGTTTTTT.

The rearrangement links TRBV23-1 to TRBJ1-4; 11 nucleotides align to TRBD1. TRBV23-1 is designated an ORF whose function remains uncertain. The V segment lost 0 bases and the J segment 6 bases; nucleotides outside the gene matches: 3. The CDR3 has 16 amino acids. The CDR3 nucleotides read TGCGCCAGCAGTCAATCGGCGGGACAGGGGGATGAAAAACTGTTTTTT. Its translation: CASSQSAGQGDEKLFF.

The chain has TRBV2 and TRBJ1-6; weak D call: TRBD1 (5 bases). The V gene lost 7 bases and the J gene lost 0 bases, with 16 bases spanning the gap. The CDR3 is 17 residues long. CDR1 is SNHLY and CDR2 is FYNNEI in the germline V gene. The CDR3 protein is CASIGAAGSSYNSPLHF. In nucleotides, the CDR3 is TGTGCCAGCATCGGGGCGGCGGGCAGCTCCTATAATTCACCCCTCCACTTT.

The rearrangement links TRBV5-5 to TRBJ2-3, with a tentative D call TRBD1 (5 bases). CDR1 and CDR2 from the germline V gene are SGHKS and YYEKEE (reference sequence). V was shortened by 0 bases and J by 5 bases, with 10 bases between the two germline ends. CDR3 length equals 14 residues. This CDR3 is CASSLERGLDTQYF. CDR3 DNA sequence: TGTGCCAGCAGCTTGGAAAGGGGTTTAGATACGCAGTATTTT.

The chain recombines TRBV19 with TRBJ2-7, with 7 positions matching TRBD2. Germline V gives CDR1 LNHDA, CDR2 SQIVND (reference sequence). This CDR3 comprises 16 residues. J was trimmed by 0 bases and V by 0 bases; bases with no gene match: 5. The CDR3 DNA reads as TGTGCCAGTAGTATAGAAGTTAGCGGGCACTCCTACGAGCAGTACTTC. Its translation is CASSIEVSGHSYEQYF. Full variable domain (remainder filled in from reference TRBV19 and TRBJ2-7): DGGITQSPKYLFRKEGQNVTLSCEQNLNHDAMYWYRQDPGQGLRLIYYSQIVNDFQKGDIAEGYSVSREKKESFPLTVTSAQKNPTAFYLCASSIEVSGHSYEQYFGPGTRLTVT.

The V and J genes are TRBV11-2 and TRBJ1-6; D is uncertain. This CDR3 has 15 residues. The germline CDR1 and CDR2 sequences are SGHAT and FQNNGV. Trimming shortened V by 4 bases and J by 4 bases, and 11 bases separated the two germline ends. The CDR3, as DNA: TGTGCCAGCAGCTCGGCGGACCCATATAATTCACCCCTCCACTTT. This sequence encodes CASSSADPYNSPLHF.